The rows below give T cell receptor beta chains drawn from one sample of a study of lymphopenia after photon versus proton radiotherapy. TCRdb keeps only in-frame clones here, not all; method: immunoSEQ multiplex PCR. The sample holds 50,000 to 75,000 clones; about 90% are singletons and the top ten take about 2.5%. The sequencing here drew on peripheral blood, taken from a patient treated with photon-based radiotherapy. These receptors were obtained from a man aged 35 to 55 with gastric cancer. Both conserved end residues are part of each CDR3. A D gene is named only where the DNA matches it firmly. Clone size, where shown, is once, few, many, or a class for clones that have expanded.

J: TRBJ2-7
D: -
size: -
V: TRBV10-1
CDR3: CASSIVLGEQYF
DNA: TGCGCCAGCAGTATAGTACTGGGGGAGCAGTACTTC

J: TRBJ1-1
D: -
size: -
V: TRBV19
CDR3: CASSALGTEAFF
DNA: TGTGCCAGTAGTGCCCTGGGTACTGAAGCTTTCTTT

J: TRBJ2-7
D: -
size: -
V: TRBV6-1
CDR3: CASNRDKSYEQYF
DNA: TGTGCCAGCAACCGGGACAAGTCCTACGAGCAGTACTTC

J: TRBJ2-7
D: TRBD1
size: -
V: TRBV7-9
CDR3: CASSRTFGTGVGEQYF
DNA: TGTGCCAGCAGCCGGACTTTTGGGACAGGGGTGGGCGAGCAGTACTTC

J: TRBJ1-4
D: TRBD1
size: few
V: TRBV9
CDR3: CASSPNGRGQDEKLFF
DNA: TGTGCCAGCAGCCCCAACGGTAGGGGGCAGGACGAAAAACTGTTTTTT

J: TRBJ2-3
D: -
size: -
V: TRBV5-6
CDR3: CASSETRDTQYF
DNA: TGTGCCAGCAGCGAAACGAGGGATACGCAGTATTTT

J: TRBJ1-1
D: TRBD1
size: -
V: TRBV19
CDR3: CASSRADRGKGNTEAFF
DNA: TGTGCCAGTAGTAGGGCGGACAGGGGGAAAGGGAACACTGAAGCTTTCTTT

J: TRBJ1-2
D: -
size: -
V: TRBV29-1
CDR3: CSVGDRLGYTF
DNA: TGCAGCGTTGGTGACAGATTAGGCTACACCTTC

J: TRBJ1-4
D: -
size: -
V: TRBV27
CDR3: CASSRYSAGDEKLFF
DNA: TGTGCCAGCAGCCGTTATTCGGCTGGCGATGAAAAACTGTTTTTT

J: TRBJ2-3
D: TRBD2
size: -
V: TRBV11-2
CDR3: CASSPIAGGRNTQYF
DNA: TGTGCCAGCAGCCCAATAGCGGGGGGAAGAAATACGCAGTATTTT

J: TRBJ1-1
D: -
size: -
V: TRBV30
CDR3: CAWMGRLAFF
DNA: TGTGCCTGGATGGGACGGCTAGCTTTCTTT

J: TRBJ1-2
D: TRBD1
size: -
V: TRBV6-5
CDR3: CASNNPGGRGYTF
DNA: TGTGCCAGTAATAATCCAGGGGGTCGTGGCTACACCTTC

J: TRBJ2-1
D: -
size: -
V: TRBV4-3
CDR3: CASSLLADGYNEQFF
DNA: TGCGCCAGCAGCCTGTTAGCGGACGGGTACAATGAGCAGTTCTTC

J: TRBJ2-2
D: TRBD1
size: -
V: TRBV7-2
CDR3: CASSRDSESGELFF
DNA: TGTGCCAGCAGCCGGGACAGCGAAAGCGGGGAGCTGTTTTTT

J: TRBJ2-3
D: TRBD2
size: -
V: TRBV7-9
CDR3: CASVRASGGSDTQYF
DNA: TGTGCCAGCGTTCGGGCTAGCGGGGGGTCAGATACGCAGTATTTT

J: TRBJ2-5
D: -
size: once
V: TRBV7-2
CDR3: CASSLRSAQETQYF
DNA: TGTGCCAGCAGCTTACGTTCAGCGCAAGAGACCCAGTACTTC

J: TRBJ2-5
D: -
size: -
V: TRBV9
CDR3: CASSVEDGAQETQYF
DNA: TGTGCCAGCAGCGTAGAGGACGGGGCCCAAGAGACCCAGTACTTC

J: TRBJ2-5
D: TRBD1
size: -
V: TRBV7-9
CDR3: CASSLGDRGSQETQYF
DNA: TGTGCCAGCAGCTTAGGGGACAGGGGATCCCAAGAGACCCAGTACTTC

J: TRBJ2-1
D: TRBD2
size: -
V: TRBV7-2
CDR3: CASSLVGGGTNEQFF
DNA: TGTGCCAGCAGCTTAGTGGGCGGGGGTACGAATGAGCAGTTCTTC

J: TRBJ1-2
D: -
size: -
V: TRBV6-5
CDR3: CASSYRMGISGGYTF
DNA: TGTGCCAGCAGTTACAGAATGGGGATTTCCGGTGGCTACACCTTC

J: TRBJ1-2
D: -
size: -
V: TRBV19
CDR3: CASTIPGSNYGYTF
DNA: TGTGCCAGTACCATCCCTGGGTCTAACTATGGCTACACCTTC

J: TRBJ2-7
D: -
size: once
V: TRBV27
CDR3: CASSPGIRYEQYF
DNA: TGTGCCAGCAGTCCCGGGATTCGGTACGAGCAGTACTTC

J: TRBJ2-1
D: TRBD2
size: few
V: TRBV19
CDR3: CASSPGTSGGYSSYNEQFF
DNA: TGTGCCAGTTCCCCCGGGACTAGCGGGGGGTATAGCTCCTACAATGAGCAGTTCTTC

J: TRBJ2-7
D: -
size: -
V: TRBV11-2
CDR3: CASSSMTGSYEQYF
DNA: TGTGCCAGCAGCTCCATGACAGGCTCCTACGAGCAGTACTTC

J: TRBJ2-5
D: TRBD2
size: -
V: TRBV7-2
CDR3: CASSPVGGGYQETQYF
DNA: TGTGCCAGCAGCCCTGTTGGCGGGGGATACCAAGAGACCCAGTACTTC

J: TRBJ2-7
D: -
size: -
V: TRBV5-1
CDR3: CASSLDGGSGGGEQYF
DNA: TGCGCCAGCAGCTTGGACGGGGGCTCCGGGGGAGGCGAGCAGTACTTC

J: TRBJ2-5
D: TRBD2
size: -
V: TRBV11-3
CDR3: CASSKGTSGETQYF
DNA: TGTGCCAGCAGCAAAGGGACTAGTGGGGAGACCCAGTACTTC

J: TRBJ1-3
D: TRBD1
size: -
V: TRBV19
CDR3: CASSFAGTASSGNTIYF
DNA: TGTGCCAGTAGTTTCGCCGGGACAGCAAGCTCTGGAAACACCATATATTTT

J: TRBJ1-1
D: -
size: once
V: TRBV18
CDR3: CASSPMGGRTEAFF
DNA: TGTGCCAGCTCACCAATGGGGGGACGGACTGAAGCTTTCTTT

J: TRBJ1-2
D: -
size: -
V: TRBV14
CDR3: CASSQDLSRYGYTF
DNA: TGTGCCAGCAGCCAAGATCTATCACGCTATGGCTACACCTTC

J: TRBJ1-2
D: -
size: -
V: TRBV18
CDR3: CASSPQGESYGYTF
DNA: TGTGCCAGCTCACCACAGGGGGAGAGCTATGGCTACACCTTC

J: TRBJ2-2
D: -
size: once
V: TRBV4-3
CDR3: CASSQTTGGGELFF
DNA: TGCGCCAGCAGCCAGACCACGGGTGGGGGGGAGCTGTTTTTT

J: TRBJ2-3
D: -
size: -
V: TRBV4-2
CDR3: CASSQDDREVTRDTQYF
DNA: TGTGCCAGCAGCCAAGACGACAGGGAGGTTACGCGGGATACGCAGTATTTT

J: TRBJ2-3
D: -
size: once
V: TRBV5-4
CDR3: CASSPPGEGARDTQYF
DNA: TGTGCCAGCAGCCCACCAGGGGAGGGGGCAAGAGATACGCAGTATTTT

J: TRBJ2-7
D: -
size: -
V: TRBV5-4
CDR3: CASSKGGSYEQYF
DNA: TGTGCCAGCAGCAAAGGGGGTTCCTACGAGCAGTACTTC

J: TRBJ1-2
D: TRBD1
size: -
V: TRBV2
CDR3: CASSDRQGVSGYTF
DNA: TGTGCCAGCAGTGATAGACAGGGGGTATCGGGCTACACCTTC